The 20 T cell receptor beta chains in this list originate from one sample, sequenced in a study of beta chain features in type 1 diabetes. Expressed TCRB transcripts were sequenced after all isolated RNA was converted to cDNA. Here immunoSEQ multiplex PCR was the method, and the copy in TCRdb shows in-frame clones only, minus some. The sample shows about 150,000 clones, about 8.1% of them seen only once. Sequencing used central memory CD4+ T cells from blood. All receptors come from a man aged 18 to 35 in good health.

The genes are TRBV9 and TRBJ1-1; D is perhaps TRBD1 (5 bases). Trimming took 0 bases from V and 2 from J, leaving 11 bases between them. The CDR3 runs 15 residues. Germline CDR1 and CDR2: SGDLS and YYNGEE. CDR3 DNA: TGTGCCAGCAGCGTAGGGCACAGGCCAAACACTGAAGCTTTCTTT. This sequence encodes CASSVGHRPNTEAFF.

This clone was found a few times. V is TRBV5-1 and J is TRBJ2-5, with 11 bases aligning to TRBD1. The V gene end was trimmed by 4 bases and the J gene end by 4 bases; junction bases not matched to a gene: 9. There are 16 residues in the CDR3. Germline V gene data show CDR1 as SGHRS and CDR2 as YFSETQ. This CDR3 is CASSPEGQGVSETQYF. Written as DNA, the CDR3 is TGCGCCAGCAGCCCGGAGGGACAGGGGGTGTCAGAGACCCAGTACTTC.

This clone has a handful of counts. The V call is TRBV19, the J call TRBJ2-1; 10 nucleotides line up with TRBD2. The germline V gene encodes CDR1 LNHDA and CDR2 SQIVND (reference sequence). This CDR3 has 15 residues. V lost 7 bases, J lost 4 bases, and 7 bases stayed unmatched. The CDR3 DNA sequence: TGTGCCAGTACCAGGGTAGCGGGAGGTTACAATGAGCAGTTCTTC. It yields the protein CASTRVAGGYNEQFF.

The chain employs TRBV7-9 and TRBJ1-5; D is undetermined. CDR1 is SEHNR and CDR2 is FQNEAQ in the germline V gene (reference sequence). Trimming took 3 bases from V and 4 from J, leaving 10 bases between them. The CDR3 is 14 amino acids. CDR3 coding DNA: TGTGCCAGCAGCTTCATTTGGCGGAATCAGCCCCAGCATTTT. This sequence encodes CASSFIWRNQPQHF.

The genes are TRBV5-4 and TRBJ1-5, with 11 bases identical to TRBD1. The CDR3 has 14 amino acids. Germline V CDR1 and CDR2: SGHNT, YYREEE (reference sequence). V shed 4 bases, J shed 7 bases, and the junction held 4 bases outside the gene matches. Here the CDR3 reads CASSVGQGDQPQHF. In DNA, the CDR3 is TGTGCCAGCAGCGTGGGACAGGGGGACCAGCCCCAGCATTTT.

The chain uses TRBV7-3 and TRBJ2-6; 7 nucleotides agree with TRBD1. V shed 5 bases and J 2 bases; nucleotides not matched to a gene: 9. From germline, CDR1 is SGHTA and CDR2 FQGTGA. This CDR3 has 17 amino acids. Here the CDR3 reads CASSTATGVAGANVLTF. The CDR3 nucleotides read TGTGCCAGCAGCACAGCAACAGGGGTCGCTGGGGCCAACGTCCTGACTTTC.

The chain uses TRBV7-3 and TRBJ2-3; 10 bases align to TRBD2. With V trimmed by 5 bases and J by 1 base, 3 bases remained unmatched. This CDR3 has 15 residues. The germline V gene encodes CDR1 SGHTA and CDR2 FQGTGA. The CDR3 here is CASSPLAGGTDTQYF. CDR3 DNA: TGTGCCAGCAGCCCGCTAGCGGGGGGCACAGATACGCAGTATTTT.

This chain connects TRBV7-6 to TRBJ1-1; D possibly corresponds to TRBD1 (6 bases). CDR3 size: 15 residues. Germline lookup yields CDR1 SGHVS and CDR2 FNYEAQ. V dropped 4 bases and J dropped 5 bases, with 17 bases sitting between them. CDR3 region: CASSSEAGVMTEAFF. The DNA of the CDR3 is TGTGCCAGCAGCTCCGAAGCAGGGGTTATGACTGAAGCTTTCTTT.

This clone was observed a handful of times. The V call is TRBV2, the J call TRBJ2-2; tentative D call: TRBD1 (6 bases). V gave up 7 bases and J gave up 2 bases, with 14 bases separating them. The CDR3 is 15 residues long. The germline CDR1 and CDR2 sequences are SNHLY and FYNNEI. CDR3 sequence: CASKIQGPNTGELFF. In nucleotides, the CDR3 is TGTGCCAGCAAGATACAGGGACCCAACACCGGGGAGCTGTTTTTT.

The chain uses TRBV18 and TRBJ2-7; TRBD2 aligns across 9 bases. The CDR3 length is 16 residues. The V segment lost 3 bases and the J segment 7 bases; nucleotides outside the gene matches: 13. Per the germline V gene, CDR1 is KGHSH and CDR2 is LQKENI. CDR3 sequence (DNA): TGTGCCAGCTCACCCGGGCCGCTAGCGGGGACCGGGGAGCAGTACTTC. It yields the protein CASSPGPLAGTGEQYF.

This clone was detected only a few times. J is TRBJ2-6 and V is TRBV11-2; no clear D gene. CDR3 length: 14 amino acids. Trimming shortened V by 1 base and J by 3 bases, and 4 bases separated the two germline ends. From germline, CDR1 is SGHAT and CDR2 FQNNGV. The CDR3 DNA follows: TGTGCCAGCAGCTTAGGTAGTGGGGCCAACGTCCTGACTTTC. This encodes CASSLGSGANVLTF.

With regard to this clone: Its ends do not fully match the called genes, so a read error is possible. CDR3 DNA sequence: TGTGCCAGCAGCCAAGCAATAGCCCAAAACATTCAGTACTTC. Translating it yields CASSQAIAQNIQYF. The chain recombines TRBV4-2 with TRBJ2-4; D remains ambiguous. The CDR3 covers 14 residues. The germline gives CDR1 LGHNA, CDR2 YNFKEQ.

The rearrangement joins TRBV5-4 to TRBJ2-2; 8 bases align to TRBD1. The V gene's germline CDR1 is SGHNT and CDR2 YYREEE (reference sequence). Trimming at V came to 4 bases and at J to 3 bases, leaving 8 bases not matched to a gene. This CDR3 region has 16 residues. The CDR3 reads CASSLWTGPDTGELFF. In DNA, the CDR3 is TGTGCCAGCAGCCTTTGGACAGGGCCCGACACCGGGGAGCTGTTTTTT.

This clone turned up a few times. DNA for the CDR3: TGTGCCAGCAGCCCACAGACAGGGTCCACTGAAGCTTTCTTT. Translation: CASSPQTGSTEAFF. V and J are TRBV9 and TRBJ1-1; 7 nucleotides match TRBD1. The CDR3 consists of 14 residues. The V and J ends lost 4 bases and 4 bases, in that order; junction bases with no gene match: 7. Germline values: CDR1 SGDLS, CDR2 YYNGEE.

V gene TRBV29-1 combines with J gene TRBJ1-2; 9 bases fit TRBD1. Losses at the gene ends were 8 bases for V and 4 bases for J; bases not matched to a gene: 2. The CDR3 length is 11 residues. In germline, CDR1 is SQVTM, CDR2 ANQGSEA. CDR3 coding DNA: TGCAGCACGACAGGGGGCTATGGCTACACCTTC. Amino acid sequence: CSTTGGYGYTF.

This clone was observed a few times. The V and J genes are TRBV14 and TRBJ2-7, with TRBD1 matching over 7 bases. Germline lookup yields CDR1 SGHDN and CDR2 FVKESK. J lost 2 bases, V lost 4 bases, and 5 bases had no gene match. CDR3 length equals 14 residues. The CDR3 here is CASSRQGPTYEQYF. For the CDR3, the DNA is TGTGCCAGCAGCCGACAGGGCCCCACCTACGAGCAGTACTTC. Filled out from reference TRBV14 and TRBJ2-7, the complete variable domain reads EAGVTQFPSHSVIEKGQTVTLRCDPISGHDNLYWYRRVMGKEIKFLLHFVKESKQDESGMPNNRFLAERTGGTYSTLKVQPAELEDSGVYFCASSRQGPTYEQYFGPGTRLTVT.

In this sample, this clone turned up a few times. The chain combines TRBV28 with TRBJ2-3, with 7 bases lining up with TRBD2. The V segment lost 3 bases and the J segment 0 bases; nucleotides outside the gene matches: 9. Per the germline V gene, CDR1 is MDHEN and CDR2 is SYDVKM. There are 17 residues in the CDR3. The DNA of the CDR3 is TGTGCCAGCAGTTTGGCGCGCGAGCGGGGAAGCACAGATACGCAGTATTTT. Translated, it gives CASSLARERGSTDTQYF. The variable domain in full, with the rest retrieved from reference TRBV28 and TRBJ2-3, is DVKVTQSSRYLVKRTGEKVFLECVQDMDHENMFWYRQDPGLGLRLIYFSYDVKMKEKGDIPEGYSVSREKKERFSLILESASTNQTSMYLCASSLARERGSTDTQYFGPGTRLTVL.

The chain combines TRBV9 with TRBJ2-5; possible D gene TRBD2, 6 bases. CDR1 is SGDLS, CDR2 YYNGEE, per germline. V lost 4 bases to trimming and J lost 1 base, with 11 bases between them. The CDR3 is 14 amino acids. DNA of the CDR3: TGTGCCAGCAGCCCGGTAGCGGTCCAAGAGACCCAGTACTTC. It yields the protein CASSPVAVQETQYF. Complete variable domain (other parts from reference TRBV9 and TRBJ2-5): DSGVTQTPKHLITATGQRVTLRCSPRSGDLSVYWYQQSLDQGLQFLIQYYNGEERAKGNILERFSAQQFPDLHSELNLSSLELGDSALYFCASSPVAVQETQYFGPGTRLLVL.

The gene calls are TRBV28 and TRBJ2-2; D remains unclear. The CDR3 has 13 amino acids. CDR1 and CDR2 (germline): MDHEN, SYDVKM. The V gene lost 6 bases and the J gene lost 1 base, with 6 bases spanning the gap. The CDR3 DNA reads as TGTGCCAGCAGCCACAGGAACACCGGGGAGCTGTTTTTT. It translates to CASSHRNTGELFF.

DNA of the CDR3: TGTGCCAGCAGCCCTGGGCCCACAGGGAGCGGCTATGGCTACACCTTC. Amino acid sequence: CASSPGPTGSGYGYTF. The chain employs TRBV4-2 and TRBJ1-2; D may be TRBD1 (6 bases). Trimming removed 4 bases at V and 4 bases at J, with 19 bases between. There are 16 residues in the CDR3. Germline CDR1 and CDR2: LGHNA and YNFKEQ.